Included here is one T cell receptor (beta chain) sequence, with context. The antigen this receptor binds is unknown. Base qualities are not provided; no much larger clone lies one nucleotide away. Relative to germline, V is 1 base shorter and J is 7 bases shorter, with 11 bases between their ends. The CDR3 holds 15 amino acids from the cysteine to the phenylalanine. Only the CDR3 portion is preserved as DNA: 45 bases, with reading frame beginning at the first base. From a lookup of the germline V gene, CDR1 and CDR2 are SGHTA and FQGNSA. This record comes from a study of blood T cell repertoires in COVID-19 (dated by TCRdb to 2019 to 2021). In terms of the full investigation: Samples from collaborators originated in the United States, Italy and Spain and spanned both the acute and convalescent phases of COVID-19. The prospective study material was composed of cDNA or gDNA derived from T cells, B-cell-depleted T cells, or PBMCs. Deeply sampled blood TCRbeta repertoires from subjects exposed to, actively infected with, or recovered from COVID-19 were included in the dataset. The repertoires were released in a freely available public database meant as a resource for research on the immune response to SARS-CoV-2. The samples were drawn from two sources: the first 160 participants of the ongoing ImmuneRACE study, and 1,000 to 1,500 subjects contributed by 6 global collaborators. A de-identified subject ID, COVID-19 status, age in years and sex were almost always included in the sample metadata. Where available, HLA class I and class II types were obtained from metadata supplied by the sample provider rather than from assay-based typing. The paper's findings and limits, for the study overall: How much clinical and demographic metadata was included differed by source and by participant, and the metadata was provided uncurated.

TCRbeta CDR3 regions were amplified from genomic DNA using the immunoSEQ Assay, a bias-controlled multiplex PCR. The study's processing was this. The number of nucleated cells in each sample was estimated by amplification of reference gene primers within the assay. To quantify the absolute abundance of each unique TCRbeta CDR3 rearrangement, sequence reads were collapsed and filtered. Productive Simpson clonality was computed per sample as the square root of Simpson's diversity index over productive rearrangements. Entries here come from immuneACCESS through TCRdb and include only in-frame sequences with V and J called. Some clones fail to appear in such tables; in the studies checked, an unresolved V gene covers under half of the shortfall, and the cause of the remainder is unknown. V, J and clone size are taken as reported in that table, and D and trimming were inferred from the DNA itself. Across this sample there are 150,000 to 200,000 clones, with roughly 86% seen only once. Of the sample, less than 3% is held by the ten largest clones.

Whole blood was collected in K2EDTA tubes by collaborating institutions according to the institutions' own protocols. Collaborator samples were shipped for TCRbeta analysis as frozen whole blood, isolated PBMCs, or DNA extracted from either sample type. The sequenced sample was peripheral blood. This TCR was recovered from a man aged 40-50 years with active or convalescent COVID-19. This receptor chain uses TRBV7-2 and TRBJ1-6; 5 matching bases give a weak D call of TRBD1. At the DNA level, the sequence is TGTGCCAGCAGCTTAGTAGGGGAAGGAAATTCACCCCTCCACTTT. The resulting protein is CASSLVGEGNSPLHF.